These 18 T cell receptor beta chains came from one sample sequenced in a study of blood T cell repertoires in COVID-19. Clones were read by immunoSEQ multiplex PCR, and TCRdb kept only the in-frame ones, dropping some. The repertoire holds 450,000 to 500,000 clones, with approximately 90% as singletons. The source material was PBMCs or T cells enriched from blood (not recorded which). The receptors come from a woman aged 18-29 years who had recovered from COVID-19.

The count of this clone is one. The CDR3: CASSIATALPGNTIYF. The CDR3 DNA reads TGTGCCAGTAGTATAGCGACAGCTCTCCCTGGAAACACCATATATTTT. The chain has TRBV19 and TRBJ1-3; TRBD1 is a possible D gene (5 bases). The CDR3 is 16 amino acids. Germline V lookup: CDR1 LNHDA, CDR2 SQIVND (reference sequence). With 1 base removed from V and 2 bases from J, the gap between germline ends came to 12 bases.

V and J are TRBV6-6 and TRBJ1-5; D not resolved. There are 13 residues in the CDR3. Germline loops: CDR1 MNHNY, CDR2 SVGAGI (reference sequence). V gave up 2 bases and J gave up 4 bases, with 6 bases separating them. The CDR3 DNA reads TGTGCCAGCAGTTACGGGCCTAATCAGCCCCAGCATTTT. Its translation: CASSYGPNQPQHF.

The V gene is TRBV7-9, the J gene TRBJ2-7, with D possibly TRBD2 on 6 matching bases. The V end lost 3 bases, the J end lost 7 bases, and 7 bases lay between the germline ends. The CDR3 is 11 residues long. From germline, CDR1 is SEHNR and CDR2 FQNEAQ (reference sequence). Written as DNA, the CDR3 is TGTGCCAGCAGCTTGGGGAGGGAGCAGTACTTC. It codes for CASSLGREQYF.

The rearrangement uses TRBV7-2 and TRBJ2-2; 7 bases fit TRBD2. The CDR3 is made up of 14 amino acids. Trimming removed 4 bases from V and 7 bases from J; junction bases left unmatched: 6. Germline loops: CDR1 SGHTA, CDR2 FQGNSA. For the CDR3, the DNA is TGTGCCAGCAGCTACTCCCGGACTAGCGGGGAGCTGTTTTTT. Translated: CASSYSRTSGELFF.

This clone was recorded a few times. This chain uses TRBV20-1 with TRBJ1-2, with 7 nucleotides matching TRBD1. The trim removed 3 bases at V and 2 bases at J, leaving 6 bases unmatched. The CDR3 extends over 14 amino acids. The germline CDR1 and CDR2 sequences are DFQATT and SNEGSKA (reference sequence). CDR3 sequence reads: CSASEIQGNYGYTF. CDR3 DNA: TGCAGTGCTAGTGAGATACAGGGGAACTATGGCTACACCTTC.

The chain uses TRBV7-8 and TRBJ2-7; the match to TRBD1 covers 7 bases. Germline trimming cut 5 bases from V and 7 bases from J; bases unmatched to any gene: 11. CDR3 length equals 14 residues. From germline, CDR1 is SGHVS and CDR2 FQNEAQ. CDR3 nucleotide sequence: TGTGCCAGCAGCCAACCGGGGACAGTGAGGGAGCAGTACTTC. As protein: CASSQPGTVREQYF.

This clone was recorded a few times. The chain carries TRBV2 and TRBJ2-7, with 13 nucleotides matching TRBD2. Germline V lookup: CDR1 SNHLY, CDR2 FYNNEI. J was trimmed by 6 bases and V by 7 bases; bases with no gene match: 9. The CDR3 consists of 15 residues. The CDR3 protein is CASTPDGLAGAEQYF. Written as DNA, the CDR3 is TGTGCCAGCACGCCGGACGGACTAGCGGGGGCCGAGCAGTACTTC.

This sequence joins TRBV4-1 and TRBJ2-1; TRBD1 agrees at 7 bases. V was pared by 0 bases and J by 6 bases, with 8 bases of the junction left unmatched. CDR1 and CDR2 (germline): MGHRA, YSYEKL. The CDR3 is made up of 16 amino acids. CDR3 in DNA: TGCGCCAGCAGCCAAGAGACAGGGCCGAGGCGCAATGAGCAGTTCTTC. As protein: CASSQETGPRRNEQFF.

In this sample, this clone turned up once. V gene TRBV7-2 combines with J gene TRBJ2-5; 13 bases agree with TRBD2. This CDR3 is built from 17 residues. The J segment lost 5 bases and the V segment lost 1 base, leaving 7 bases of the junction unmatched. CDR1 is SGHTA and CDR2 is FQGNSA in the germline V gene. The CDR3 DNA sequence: TGTGCCAGCAGCTTAGGACTAGCGGGGGGCCGACGGGAGACCCAGTACTTC. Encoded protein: CASSLGLAGGRRETQYF. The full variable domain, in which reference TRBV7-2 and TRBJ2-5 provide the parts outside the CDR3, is GAGVSQSPSNKVTEKGKDVELRCDPISGHTALYWYRQSLGQGLEFLIYFQGNSAPDKSGLPSDRFSAERTGGSVSTLTIQRTQQEDSAVYLCASSLGLAGGRRETQYFGPGTRLLVL.

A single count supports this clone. The CDR3 protein is CASTALGGGETQYF. The CDR3 nucleotides read TGCGCCAGCACCGCCCTTGGGGGAGGAGAGACCCAGTACTTC. The gene calls are TRBV5-1 and TRBJ2-5, with D possibly being TRBD2 (6 bases). The CDR3 covers 14 residues. Germline assignment: CDR1 SGHRS and CDR2 YFSETQ. The germline V and J ends were trimmed by 6 bases and 4 bases, with 16 bases remaining between them.

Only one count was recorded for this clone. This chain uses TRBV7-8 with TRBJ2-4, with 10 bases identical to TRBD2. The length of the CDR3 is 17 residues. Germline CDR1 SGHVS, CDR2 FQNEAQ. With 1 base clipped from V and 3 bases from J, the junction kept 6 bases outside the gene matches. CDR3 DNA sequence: TGTGCCAGCAGCTTAGAGCGCCCTAGCGGGGGCAAAAACATTCAGTACTTC. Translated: CASSLERPSGGKNIQYF.

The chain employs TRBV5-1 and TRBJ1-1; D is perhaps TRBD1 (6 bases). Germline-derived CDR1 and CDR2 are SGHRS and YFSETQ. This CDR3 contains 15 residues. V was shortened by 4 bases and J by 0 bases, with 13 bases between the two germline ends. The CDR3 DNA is TGCGCCAGCAGCACTCTCAGGGGCATGAACACTGAAGCTTTCTTT. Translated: CASSTLRGMNTEAFF. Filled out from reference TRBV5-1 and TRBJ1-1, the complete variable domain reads KAGVTQTPRYLIKTRGQQVTLSCSPISGHRSVSWYQQTPGQGLQFLFEYFSETQRNKGNFPGRFSGRQFSNSRSEMNVSTLELGDSALYLCASSTLRGMNTEAFFGQGTRLTVV.

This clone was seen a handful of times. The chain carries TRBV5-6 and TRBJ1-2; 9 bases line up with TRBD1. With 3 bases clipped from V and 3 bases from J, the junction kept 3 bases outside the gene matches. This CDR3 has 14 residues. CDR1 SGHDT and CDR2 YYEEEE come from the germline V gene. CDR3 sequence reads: CASSSTGGDYGYTF. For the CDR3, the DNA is TGTGCCAGCAGCTCTACAGGGGGCGACTATGGCTACACCTTC.

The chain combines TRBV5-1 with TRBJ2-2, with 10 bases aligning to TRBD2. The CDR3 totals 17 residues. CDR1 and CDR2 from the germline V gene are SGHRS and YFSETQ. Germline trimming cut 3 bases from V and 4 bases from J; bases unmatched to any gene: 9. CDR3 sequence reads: CASSSTPAGGTTGELFF. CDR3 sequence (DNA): TGCGCCAGCAGCTCTACCCCAGCGGGGGGGACCACCGGGGAGCTGTTTTTT.

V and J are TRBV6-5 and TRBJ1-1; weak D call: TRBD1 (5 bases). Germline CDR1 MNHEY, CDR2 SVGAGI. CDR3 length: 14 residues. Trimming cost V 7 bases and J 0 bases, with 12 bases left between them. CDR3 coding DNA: TGTGCCAGCAAAGTGAACAGGTTGAACACTGAAGCTTTCTTT. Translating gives CASKVNRLNTEAFF.

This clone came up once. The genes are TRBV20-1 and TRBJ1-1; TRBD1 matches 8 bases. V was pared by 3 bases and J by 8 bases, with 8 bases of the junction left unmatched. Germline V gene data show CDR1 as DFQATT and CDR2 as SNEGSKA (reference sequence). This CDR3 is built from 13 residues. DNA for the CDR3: TGCAGTGCTAGTGAAGGGCGGGACAGGGAAGCTTTCTTT. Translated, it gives CSASEGRDREAFF.

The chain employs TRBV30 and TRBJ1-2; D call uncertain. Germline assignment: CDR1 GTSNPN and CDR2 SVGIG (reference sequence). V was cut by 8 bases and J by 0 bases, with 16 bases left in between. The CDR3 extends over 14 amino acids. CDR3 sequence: CAGTYSIANYGYTF. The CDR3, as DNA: TGTGCCGGTACTTACTCAATAGCTAACTATGGCTACACCTTC. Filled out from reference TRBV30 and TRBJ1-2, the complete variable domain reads SQTIHQWPATLVQPVGSPLSLECTVEGTSNPNLYWYRQAAGRGLQLLFYSVGIGQISSEVPQNLSASRPQDRQFILSSKKLLLSDSGFYLCAGTYSIANYGYTFGSGTRLTVV.

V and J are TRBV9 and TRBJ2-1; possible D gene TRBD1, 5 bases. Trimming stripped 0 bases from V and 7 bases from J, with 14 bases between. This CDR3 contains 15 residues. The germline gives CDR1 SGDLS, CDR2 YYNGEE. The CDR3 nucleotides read TGTGCCAGCAGCGTAGATATCAGGGATACAAATGAGCAGTTCTTC. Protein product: CASSVDIRDTNEQFF.